The T cell receptor beta chain described here comes from a study of Ad26.COV2.S vaccination and SARS-CoV-2 variants. Study summary: As a participant in COV1001, the donor was in the Ad26.COV2.S trial arm.

Documented treatment: approximately 18 received Ad26.COV2.S at low or high dose, single or two shots; about 5 received placebo; per-sample allocation not given. Sampling happened 63 days after the first vaccine or placebo injection. Ad26 vector vaccine expressed Wuhan-strain SARS-CoV-2 spike. With V trimmed by 6 bases and J by 6 bases, 3 bases remained unmatched. The germline V gene encodes CDR1 MNHEY and CDR2 SMNVEV (reference sequence). CDR3 length equals 12 residues. As to this clone: Its specificity is unknown.

Regarding the study as a whole: Substantial response breadth was reportedly seen for spike-specific CD8+ and CD4+ T cells after vaccination.

Generated by immunoSEQ multiplex PCR, the TCRdb table keeps only in-frame clones and is missing some. In the table there are roughly 400,000 clones, over 80% of which are singletons. Material: peripheral blood, obtained in a trial of Ad26.COV2.S vaccine versus placebo. This chain links TRBV27 with TRBJ2-7; 9 nucleotides agree with TRBD1. This TCR came from a person aged 18-65 years who received the Ad26.COV2.S COVID-19 vaccine or a placebo. The CDR3 coding sequence is TGTGCCAGCAGGGGACAGGGTCTCGAGCAGTACTTC. Its protein product is CASRGQGLEQYF.